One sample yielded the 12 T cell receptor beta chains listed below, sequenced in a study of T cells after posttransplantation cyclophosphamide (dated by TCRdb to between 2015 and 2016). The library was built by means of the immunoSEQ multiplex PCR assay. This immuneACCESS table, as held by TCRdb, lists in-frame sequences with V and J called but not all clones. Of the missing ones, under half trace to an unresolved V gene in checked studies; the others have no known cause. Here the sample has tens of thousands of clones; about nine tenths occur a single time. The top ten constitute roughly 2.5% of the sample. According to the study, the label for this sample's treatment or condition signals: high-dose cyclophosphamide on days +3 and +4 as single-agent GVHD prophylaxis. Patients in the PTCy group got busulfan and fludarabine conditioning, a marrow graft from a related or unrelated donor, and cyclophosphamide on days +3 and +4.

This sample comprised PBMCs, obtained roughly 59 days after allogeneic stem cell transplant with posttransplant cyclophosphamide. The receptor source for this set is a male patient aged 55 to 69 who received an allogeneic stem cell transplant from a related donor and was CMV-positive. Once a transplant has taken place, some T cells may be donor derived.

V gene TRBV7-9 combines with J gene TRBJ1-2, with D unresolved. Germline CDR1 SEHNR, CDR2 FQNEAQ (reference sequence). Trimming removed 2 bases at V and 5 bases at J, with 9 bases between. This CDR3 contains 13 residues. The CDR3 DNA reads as TGTGCCAGCAGCTTACAATCTGAGTATGGCTACACCTTC. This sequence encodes CASSLQSEYGYTF.

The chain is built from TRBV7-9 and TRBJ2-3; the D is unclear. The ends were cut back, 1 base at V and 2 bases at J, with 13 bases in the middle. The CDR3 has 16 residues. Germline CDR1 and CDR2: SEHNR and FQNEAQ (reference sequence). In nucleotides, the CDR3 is TGTGCCAGCAGCTTAGTCTCTGGCCGACACACAGATACGCAGTATTTT. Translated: CASSLVSGRHTDTQYF.

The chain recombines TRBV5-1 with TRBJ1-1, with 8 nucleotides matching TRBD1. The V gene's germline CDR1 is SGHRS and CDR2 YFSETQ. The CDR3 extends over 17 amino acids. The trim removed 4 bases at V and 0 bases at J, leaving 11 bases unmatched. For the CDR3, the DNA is TGCGCCAGCAGCGCCGGGACAGGCTGGGGAATGAACACTGAAGCTTTCTTT. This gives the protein CASSAGTGWGMNTEAFF.

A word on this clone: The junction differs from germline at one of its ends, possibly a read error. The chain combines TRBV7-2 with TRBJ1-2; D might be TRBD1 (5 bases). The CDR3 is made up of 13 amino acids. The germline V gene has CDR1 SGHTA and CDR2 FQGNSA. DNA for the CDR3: TGTGCCAGCAGCCCACAATCGGAAGACAGCCCCTCCTTC. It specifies CASSPQSEDSPSF.

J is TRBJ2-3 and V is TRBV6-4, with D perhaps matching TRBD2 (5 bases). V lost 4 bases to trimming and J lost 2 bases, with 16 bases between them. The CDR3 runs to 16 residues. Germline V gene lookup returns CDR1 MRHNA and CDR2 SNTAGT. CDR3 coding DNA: TGTGCCAGCAGTGGTCAACTAGTCCGCTCCACAGATACGCAGTATTTT. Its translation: CASSGQLVRSTDTQYF.

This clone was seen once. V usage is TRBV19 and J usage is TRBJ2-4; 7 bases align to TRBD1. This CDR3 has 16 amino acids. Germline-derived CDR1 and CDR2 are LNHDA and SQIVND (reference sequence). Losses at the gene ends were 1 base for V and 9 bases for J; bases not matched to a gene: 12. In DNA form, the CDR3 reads TGTGCCAGTAGTATAGCGGGCCGGCGACAGGGCGTCATTCAGTACTTC. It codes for CASSIAGRRQGVIQYF.

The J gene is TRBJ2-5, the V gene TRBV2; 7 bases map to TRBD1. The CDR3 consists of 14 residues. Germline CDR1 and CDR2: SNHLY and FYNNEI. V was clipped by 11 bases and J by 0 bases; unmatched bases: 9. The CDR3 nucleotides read TGTGCCCTCAGGGGGATTTTGTACCAAGAGACCCAGTACTTC. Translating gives CALRGILYQETQYF.

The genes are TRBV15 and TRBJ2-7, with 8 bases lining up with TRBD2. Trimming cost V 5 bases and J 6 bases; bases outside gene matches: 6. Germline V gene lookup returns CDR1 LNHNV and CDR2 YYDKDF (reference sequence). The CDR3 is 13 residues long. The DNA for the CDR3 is TGTGCCACCAGCCATTCGCGGGGGGCCGAGCAGTACGTC. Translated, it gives CATSHSRGAEQYV.

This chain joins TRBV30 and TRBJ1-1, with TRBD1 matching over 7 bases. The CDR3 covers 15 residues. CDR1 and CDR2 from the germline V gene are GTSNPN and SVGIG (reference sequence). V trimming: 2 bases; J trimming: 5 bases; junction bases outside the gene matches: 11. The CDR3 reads CAWSNGRGVWTEAFF. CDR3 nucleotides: TGTGCCTGGAGTAACGGCAGGGGGGTTTGGACTGAAGCTTTCTTT. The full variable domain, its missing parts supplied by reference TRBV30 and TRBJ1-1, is SQTIHQWPATLVQPVGSPLSLECTVEGTSNPNLYWYRQAAGRGLQLLFYSVGIGQISSEVPQNLSASRPQDRQFILSSKKLLLSDSGFYLCAWSNGRGVWTEAFFGQGTRLTVV.

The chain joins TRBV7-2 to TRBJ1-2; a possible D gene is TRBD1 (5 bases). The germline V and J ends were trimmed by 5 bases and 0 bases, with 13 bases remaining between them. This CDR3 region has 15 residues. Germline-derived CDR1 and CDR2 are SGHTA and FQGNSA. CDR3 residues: CASSPPGVTNYGYTF. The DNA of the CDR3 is TGTGCCAGCAGCCCCCCGGGGGTCACTAACTATGGCTACACCTTC.

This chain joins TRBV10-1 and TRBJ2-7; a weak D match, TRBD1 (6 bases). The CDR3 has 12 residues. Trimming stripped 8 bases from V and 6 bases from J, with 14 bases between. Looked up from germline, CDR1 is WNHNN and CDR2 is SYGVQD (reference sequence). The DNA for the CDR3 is TGCGCCAGCGAAGGGGGTTTGAGCGAGCAGTACGTC. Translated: CASEGGLSEQYV.

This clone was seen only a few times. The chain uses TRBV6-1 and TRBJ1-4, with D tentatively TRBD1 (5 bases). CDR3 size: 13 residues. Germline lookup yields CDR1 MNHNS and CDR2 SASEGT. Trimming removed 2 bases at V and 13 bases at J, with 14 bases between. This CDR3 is CASSEYGQGGLFF. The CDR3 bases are TGTGCCAGCAGTGAATATGGTCAGGGAGGACTGTTTTTT.